What follows are 26 T cell receptor beta chains derived from one specimen sequenced in a study of neurological immune-mediated disorders. MiXCR, applied by TCRdb to the 5' RACE reads, yields one record per CDR3 protein. The sample carries 50,000 to 65,000 distinct CDR3 sequences, 4% to 5.5% recorded once. The specimen was PBMCs. These receptors came from a woman between 50 and 59 years old with multiple sclerosis.

This clonotype was observed at least ten times. The chain joins TRBV6-2 or TRBV6-3 to TRBJ1-1, with D possibly matching TRBD1 (6 bases). Trimming removed 7 bases at V and 1 base at J, with 16 bases between. Germline V lookup: CDR1 MNHEY, CDR2 SVGEGT. This CDR3 contains 15 residues. The CDR3 is CASTQGGLANTEAFF. DNA for the CDR3: TGTGCCAGCACCCAAGGGGGGTTGGCGAACACTGAAGCTTTCTTT.

With respect to this clonotype: This sequence may be a read error, since a much larger clone differs from it by one base. This chain connects TRBV20-1 to TRBJ2-2; TRBD1 might be the D (6 bases). V lost 3 bases and J 3 bases, leaving 11 bases between the germline ends. Germline CDR1 and CDR2: DFQATT and SNEGSKA (reference sequence). This CDR3 has 14 residues. CDR3 loop: CSASRDTDTGELFF. The CDR3 nucleotides are TGCAGTGCTAGCCGGGACACGGACACCGGGGAGCTGTTTTTT.

This clonotype was seen ten or more times. The chain combines TRBV7-2 with TRBJ2-2; 9 bases are a match to TRBD1. Germline CDR1 and CDR2: SGHTA and FQGNSA. V trimming: 5 bases; J trimming: 6 bases; junction bases outside the gene matches: 10. The CDR3 is made up of 16 amino acids. CDR3 nucleotides: TGTGCCAGCAGCCGCTCGTGGACAGGGGCGTCCGGGGAGCTGTTTTTT. The encoded protein is CASSRSWTGASGELFF.

This clonotype was counted between two and nine times. The chain carries TRBV6-5 and TRBJ2-3, with 14 bases fitting TRBD2. Germline values: CDR1 MNHEY, CDR2 SVGAGI. There are 17 residues in the CDR3. V trimming: 2 bases; J trimming: 6 bases; junction bases outside the gene matches: 7. The CDR3 bases are TGTGCCAGCAGTTACGGGACTAGCGGGGGCTTCATCGATACGCAGTATTTT. Its translation is CASSYGTSGGFIDTQYF.

This clonotype came up many times. The chain couples TRBV12-3 or TRBV12-4 to TRBJ1-1, with D possibly matching TRBD1 (5 bases). CDR3 length: 13 amino acids. V shed 2 bases and J shed 8 bases, with 12 bases lying between them. DNA of the CDR3: TGTGCCAGCAGTTTACAGGATCAGGGAGAAGCTTTCTTT. It encodes CASSLQDQGEAFF.

This clonotype came up many times. This sequence joins TRBV27 and TRBJ2-5; D remains unclear. Trimming shortened V by 5 bases and J by 5 bases, and 15 bases separated the two germline ends. This CDR3 spans 14 amino acids. Germline CDR1 is MNHEY and CDR2 is SMNVEV (reference sequence). The CDR3 DNA is TGTGCCAGCAGTCAAGACCGTACTCCTGAGACCCAGTACTTC. Translating gives CASSQDRTPETQYF.

This clonotype has at least ten counts. V and J are TRBV29-1 and TRBJ2-5; a weak D match, TRBD1 (6 bases). Germline values: CDR1 SQVTM, CDR2 ANQGSEA. The CDR3 loop spans 14 amino acids. Trimming shortened V by 3 bases and J by 5 bases, and 16 bases separated the two germline ends. CDR3 coding DNA: TGCAGCGTTGAGGGAGTCAGGGGCCGGGAGACCCAGTACTTC. It translates to CSVEGVRGRETQYF.

Only a few counts were recorded for this clonotype. Mismatch with germline at one junction end may stem from a read error. This sequence joins TRBV10-2 and TRBJ1-5; no definite D call. The CDR3 spans 14 residues. The germline V gene encodes CDR1 WSHSY and CDR2 SAAADI. CDR3: CASREGYSNQPQNF. In DNA form, the CDR3 reads TGCGCCAGCCGAGAGGGATATAGCAATCAGCCCCAGAATTTT.

This clonotype was counted only a few times. J is TRBJ1-6 and V is TRBV5-6, with a weak D call TRBD1 (5 bases). V was shortened by 0 bases and J by 7 bases, with 11 bases between the two germline ends. CDR1 is SGHDT, CDR2 YYEEEE, per germline. The CDR3 has 15 residues. CDR3 amino acids: CASSLVSRENSPLHF. CDR3 DNA: TGTGCCAGCAGCTTGGTCTCCAGGGAGAATTCACCCCTCCACTTT. Full variable domain (remainder filled in from reference TRBV5-6 and TRBJ1-6): DAGVTQSPTHLIKTRGQQVTLRCSPKSGHDTVSWYQQALGQGPQFIFQYYEEEERQRGNFPDRFSGHQFPNYSSELNVNALLLGDSALYLCASSLVSRENSPLHFGNGTRLTVT.

At least ten counts were recorded for this clonotype. The J gene is TRBJ2-7, the V gene TRBV7-2, with no clear D. The CDR3 has 13 amino acids. Germline V gene lookup returns CDR1 SGHTA and CDR2 FQGNSA. V was pared by 5 bases and J by 7 bases, with 15 bases between. Here the CDR3 reads CASSLRTQMEQYF. Written as DNA, the CDR3 is TGTGCCAGCAGCCTGAGGACCCAGATGGAGCAGTACTTC.

The sample holds many counts of this clonotype. The chain links TRBV6-2 or TRBV6-3 to TRBJ2-1; D not certain. CDR3 length equals 14 residues. V lost 4 bases to trimming and J lost 4 bases, with 11 bases between them. Germline V gene lookup returns CDR1 MNHEY and CDR2 SVGEGT. This chain's CDR3 is CASSFTGPYNEQFF. Written as DNA, the CDR3 is TGTGCCAGCAGTTTCACGGGTCCTTACAATGAGCAGTTCTTC.

This sequence joins TRBV5-1 and TRBJ2-1; 8 bases fit TRBD2. This CDR3 comprises 14 residues. Germline V gene data show CDR1 as SGHRS and CDR2 as YFSETQ. The V and J ends lost 5 bases and 5 bases, in that order; junction bases with no gene match: 6. CDR3 loop: CASSSGGWNNEQFF. CDR3 DNA: TGCGCCAGCAGTTCGGGGGGGTGGAACAATGAGCAGTTCTTC.

There are many counts of this clonotype. The CDR3 region is CASKFVEGMNTEAFF. The CDR3 nucleotides read TGTGCCAGCAAATTTGTTGAGGGGATGAACACTGAAGCTTTCTTT. V usage is TRBV9 and J usage is TRBJ1-1, with D tentatively TRBD1 (5 bases). This CDR3 comprises 15 residues. V lost 6 bases and J lost 0, with 15 bases in between. Germline lookup yields CDR1 SGDLS and CDR2 YYNGEE. Complete variable domain (other parts from reference TRBV9 and TRBJ1-1): DSGVTQTPKHLITATGQRVTLRCSPRSGDLSVYWYQQSLDQGLQFLIQYYNGEERAKGNILERFSAQQFPDLHSELNLSSLELGDSALYFCASKFVEGMNTEAFFGQGTRLTVV.

This clonotype has at least ten counts. V usage is TRBV7-2 and J usage is TRBJ1-2; no definite D call. Trimming left V 1 base short and J 0 bases short, with 3 bases between. The CDR3 is 13 residues long. Germline loops: CDR1 SGHTA, CDR2 FQGNSA. In nucleotides, the CDR3 is TGTGCCAGCAGCTTAGAAGCTAACTATGGCTACACCTTC. This sequence encodes CASSLEANYGYTF. The full variable domain, its missing parts supplied by reference TRBV7-2 and TRBJ1-2, is GAGVSQSPSNKVTEKGKDVELRCDPISGHTALYWYRQSLGQGLEFLIYFQGNSAPDKSGLPSDRFSAERTGGSVSTLTIQRTQQEDSAVYLCASSLEANYGYTFGSGTRLTVV.

The table lists this clonotype with many counts. The chain recombines TRBV20-1 with TRBJ1-5; D is unclear. The V and J ends lost 1 base and 6 bases respectively, with 13 bases between them. Germline V gene data show CDR1 as DFQATT and CDR2 as SNEGSKA (reference sequence). The CDR3 sequence is 14 residues long. The CDR3 DNA follows: TGCAGTGCTAGAGGGGCGTTAAGGAGTCAGCCCCAGCATTTT. Translation gives CSARGALRSQPQHF.

The chain joins TRBV5-1 to TRBJ1-4, with D maybe TRBD1 (5 bases). Germline values: CDR1 SGHRS, CDR2 YFSETQ. The V gene lost 0 bases and the J gene lost 8 bases, with 17 bases spanning the gap. The CDR3 sequence is 16 residues long. The CDR3 nucleotides read TGCGCCAGCAGCTTGGATGGGCCATCCAGGGCGGAAAAACTGTTTTTT. As protein: CASSLDGPSRAEKLFF. The full variable domain, in which reference TRBV5-1 and TRBJ1-4 provide the parts outside the CDR3, is KAGVTQTPRYLIKTRGQQVTLSCSPISGHRSVSWYQQTPGQGLQFLFEYFSETQRNKGNFPGRFSGRQFSNSRSEMNVSTLELGDSALYLCASSLDGPSRAEKLFFGSGTQLSVL.

Ten or more counts support this clonotype. The V and J genes are TRBV20-1 and TRBJ2-1; D is perhaps TRBD1 or TRBD2 (6 bases each). The germline V and J ends were trimmed by 1 base and 9 bases, with 19 bases remaining between them. The CDR3 has 15 amino acids. Germline V gives CDR1 DFQATT, CDR2 SNEGSKA (reference sequence). This CDR3 reads CSARVPLGGRFEQFF. CDR3 in DNA: TGCAGTGCTAGAGTCCCTTTAGGGGGGCGTTTTGAGCAGTTCTTC.

This clonotype has ten or more counts. The rearrangement joins TRBV6-6 to TRBJ1-4, with unresolved D. Germline V gives CDR1 MNHNY, CDR2 SVGAGI (reference sequence). The CDR3 has 14 amino acids. Deletions cut 6 bases from V and 3 bases from J, with 11 bases between. This chain's CDR3 is CASRPSGANEKLFF. DNA of the CDR3: TGTGCCAGCAGACCCTCCGGGGCTAATGAAAAACTGTTTTTT.

In the case of this clonotype: Just one base apart from a much larger clone, this may be a read error. The rearrangement joins TRBV7-2 to TRBJ1-2, with D maybe TRBD1 (6 bases). The V end lost 7 bases, the J end lost 8 bases, and 14 bases lay between the germline ends. Germline CDR1 SGHTA, CDR2 FQGNSA. This CDR3 has 12 residues. The CDR3 nucleotides are TGTGCCAGCATCGCACAGGGATGGGGCTACACCTTC. Protein sequence: CASIAQGWGYTF.

This clonotype was observed many times. The CDR3 nucleotides read TGTGCCACCAGCAGAGTTCAGGAGGAGACCCAGTACTTC. Protein sequence: CATSRVQEETQYF. This chain uses TRBV15 with TRBJ2-5, with D unclear. Germline CDR1 is LNHNV and CDR2 is YYDKDF (reference sequence). V lost 1 base to trimming and J lost 5 bases, with 8 bases between them. The CDR3 runs 13 residues.

This clonotype was detected many times. This chain links TRBV7-3 with TRBJ1-1, with D hard to call. This CDR3 has 17 amino acids. Germline CDR1 is SGHTA and CDR2 is FQGTGA. V lost 5 bases and J lost 0, with 19 bases in between. The CDR3 sequence: CASSLISQIAMNTEAFF. The CDR3 DNA reads TGTGCCAGCAGCCTAATCTCACAGATTGCTATGAACACTGAAGCTTTCTTT.

This clonotype came up many times. V gene TRBV6-6 combines with J gene TRBJ1-5; TRBD1 matches 7 bases. The CDR3 sequence is 11 residues long. Germline loops: CDR1 MNHNY, CDR2 SVGAGI (reference sequence). Trimming removed 6 bases from V and 11 bases from J; junction bases left unmatched: 4. This CDR3 is CASRLDRAQHF. CDR3 DNA sequence: TGTGCCAGCAGGCTCGACAGGGCCCAGCATTTT.

This clonotype was detected only a few times. The junction differs from germline at one of its ends, possibly a read error. The chain uses TRBV5-6 and TRBJ1-5; D is uncertain. The germline gives CDR1 SGHDT, CDR2 YYEEEE. The CDR3 totals 14 residues. The CDR3 region has the DNA TGTGCCAGCAGCTTGGCTTTTAGCAATCAGCCCCAGAATTTT. Its translation is CASSLAFSNQPQNF.

This clonotype was seen ten or more times. The CDR3 coding sequence is TGTGCCAGCAGACACTACAGGGGCCAGGCGGGAAACACCATATATTTT. Encoded protein: CASRHYRGQAGNTIYF. V gene TRBV28 combines with J gene TRBJ1-3, with 7 bases identical to TRBD1. The length of the CDR3 is 16 residues. J was trimmed by 4 bases and V by 6 bases; bases with no gene match: 12. CDR1 is MDHEN and CDR2 is SYDVKM in the germline V gene.

V gene TRBV11-2 combines with J gene TRBJ1-1; D gene ambiguous. Germline V gene sequence: CDR1 SGHAT, CDR2 FQNNGV. CDR3 length equals 11 residues. The germline V and J ends were trimmed by 2 bases and 4 bases, with 2 bases remaining between them. This CDR3 is CASSLITEAFF. As DNA, the CDR3 is TGTGCCAGCAGCTTAATCACTGAAGCTTTCTTT.

Only a few counts were recorded for this clonotype. The chain employs TRBV27 and TRBJ2-3; a possible D gene is TRBD2 (6 bases). Germline CDR1 and CDR2: MNHEY and SMNVEV (reference sequence). Trimming took off 2 bases at V and 9 bases at J, with 18 bases between the two ends. CDR3 length: 15 residues. CDR3 bases: TGTGCCAGCAGTTTACAGGGAGGTGGGATGCACACGCAGTATTTT. Translation: CASSLQGGGMHTQYF.